These 10 T cell receptor beta chains came from one sample sequenced in a study of type 1 and type 2 diabetes patients. PCR was run on genomic DNA. Amplification of the beta chain CDR3 used 30 forward and 13 reverse multiplex primers. TCRdb reprocessed the multiplex PCR reads via MiXCR and lists one record per CDR3 protein. Seen here are approximately 260,000 distinct CDR3 sequences, more than 45% observed once, and the top ten hold roughly 13%. Input material: peripheral blood mononuclear cells (PBMCs). The receptors here all came from a man younger than 35 with type 2 diabetes.

This clonotype was seen only once. A much larger clonotype is one base distant, so this may be a read error. V and J are TRBV10-3 and TRBJ1-6; 9 nucleotides agree with TRBD1. Germline lookup yields CDR1 ENHRY and CDR2 SYGVKD. The J segment lost 5 bases and the V segment lost 11 bases, leaving 7 bases of the junction unmatched. CDR3 length equals 14 residues. CDR3 sequence reads: CASRTGADNSPLHF. CDR3 sequence (DNA): TGTGCCTCCCGGACAGGGGCCGATAATTCACCCCTCCACTTT.

This clonotype was detected only a few times. The V call is TRBV20-1, the J call TRBJ2-5; D gene uncertain. CDR1 and CDR2 (germline): DFQATT, SNEGSKA (reference sequence). V was pared by 1 base and J by 3 bases, with 6 bases between. The CDR3 has 12 residues. CDR3 bases: TGCAGTGCTAGAGTGGCCGAAGAGACCCAGTACTTC. Translated: CSARVAEETQYF.

The sample holds a few counts of this clonotype. The chain is built from TRBV19 and TRBJ2-1, with D perhaps TRBD1 (8 bases). The V end lost 5 bases, the J end lost 2 bases, and 16 bases lay between the germline ends. This CDR3 has 16 amino acids. Germline lookup yields CDR1 LNHDA and CDR2 SQIVND (reference sequence). CDR3 loop: CASSLRQGRAYNEQFF. As DNA, the CDR3 is TGTGCCAGTAGTCTCAGACAGGGGAGGGCCTACAATGAGCAGTTCTTC.

As regards this clonotype: The junction shows a germline mismatch at one end, possibly a read error. The chain is built from TRBV9 and TRBJ2-2; weak D call: TRBD2 (7 bases). This CDR3 has 15 amino acids. The germline CDR1 and CDR2 sequences are SGDLS and YYNGEE. In DNA form, the CDR3 reads TGTGCCAGCAGCGCCGGAGGGGGGGCGTCCGGGGAGCCGTTTTTT. The encoded protein is CASSAGGGASGEPFF.

Turning to this clonotype: The junction departs from the called germline gene at one end, perhaps through a read error. J is TRBJ2-1 and V is TRBV4-1; D unclear. Germline V gene data show CDR1 as MGHRA and CDR2 as YSYEKL. The CDR3 totals 14 residues. The CDR3 loop reads CASSQPSRWPHQSF. The CDR3 nucleotides read TGCGCCAGCAGCCAACCCTCCCGTTGGCCCCATCAAAGCTTC.

V and J are TRBV28 and TRBJ1-6; possibly TRBD1 for D (5 bases). V was pared by 6 bases and J by 13 bases, with 13 bases between. Germline assignment: CDR1 MDHEN and CDR2 SYDVKM. This CDR3 has 12 residues. The CDR3 sequence: CASSVSGNPLHF. CDR3 nucleotide sequence: TGTGCCAGCAGCGTATCAGGGAATCCCCTCCACTTT.

This clonotype was detected only a few times. The chain carries TRBV30 and TRBJ2-1; 7 bases line up with TRBD1. CDR3 size: 14 residues. The germline CDR1 and CDR2 sequences are GTSNPN and SVGIG (reference sequence). The trim removed 3 bases at V and 3 bases at J, leaving 5 bases unmatched. In DNA form, the CDR3 reads TGTGCCTGGAGGTTATCAGGGGGCTACAATGAGCAGTTCTTC. The encoded protein is CAWRLSGGYNEQFF.

This clonotype was counted a single time. The V call is TRBV19, the J call TRBJ1-5; a possible D gene is TRBD1 (6 bases). The V end was cut by 4 bases, the J end by 7 bases, with 17 bases between. Germline-derived CDR1 and CDR2 are LNHDA and SQIVND (reference sequence). This CDR3 comprises 15 residues. CDR3 DNA sequence: TGTGCCAGTAGTAAATTAGTACAGGGAGTACAGCCCCAGCATTTT. Translation gives CASSKLVQGVQPQHF.

The rearrangement joins TRBV7-2 to TRBJ1-2; perhaps TRBD1 as D (5 bases). Trimming pared 5 bases from V and 0 bases from J, leaving 19 bases between. Germline V lookup: CDR1 SGHTA, CDR2 FQGNSA. This CDR3 spans 17 amino acids. CDR3 region: CASSPGAHFTTNYGYTF. CDR3 sequence (DNA): TGTGCCAGCAGCCCCGGGGCACATTTCACCACTAACTATGGCTACACCTTC.

A single count supports this clonotype. One junction end disagrees with the germline gene, perhaps due to a read error. The J gene is TRBJ2-7, the V gene TRBV2; D perhaps matches TRBD2 (5 bases). Looked up from germline, CDR1 is SNHLY and CDR2 is FYNNEI. The length of the CDR3 is 12 residues. The CDR3 loop is CASSEASYEQCF. The DNA of the CDR3 is TGTGCCAGCAGTGAGGCTAGCTACGAGCAGTGCTTC.